These 5 T cell receptor beta chains originate from one sample sequenced in a study of shared clonotypes between healthy human individuals. Sequencing used immunoSEQ multiplex PCR; TCRdb keeps in-frame clones, though not all of them. The table shows a few hundred thousand clones, with nearly 97% occurring only once. Terminally differentiated effector memory CD45RA+ cells were excluded from the naive CD8 cells, which were CD45RO-negative and positively selected for CCR7. Sequenced input: naive CD8+ T cells sorted from blood. Every receptor here comes from a woman aged 25 to 39 in good health.

The rearrangement uses TRBV14 and TRBJ2-2, with D perhaps TRBD1 or TRBD2 (5 bases each). From germline, CDR1 is SGHDN and CDR2 FVKESK. V was cut by 3 bases and J by 3 bases, with 8 bases left in between. The CDR3 runs 14 residues. CDR3 nucleotide sequence: TGTGCCAGCAGCCAGGGACGGTACACCGGGGAGCTGTTTTTT. Amino acid sequence: CASSQGRYTGELFF.

This chain joins TRBV5-1 and TRBJ1-2, with no clear D. CDR3 length: 13 residues. Germline V gene lookup returns CDR1 SGHRS and CDR2 YFSETQ. Between the trimmed V and J ends, which lost 0 bases and 3 bases, there was a span of 6 bases. Written as DNA, the CDR3 is TGCGCCAGCAGCTTGGCAGCCCACTATGGCTACACCTTC. The encoded protein is CASSLAAHYGYTF.

The chain recombines TRBV10-1 with TRBJ1-1, with 7 bases lining up with TRBD1. CDR3 length: 13 residues. Germline CDR1 and CDR2: WNHNN and SYGVQD (reference sequence). With V trimmed by 6 bases and J by 0 bases, 1 base remained unmatched. The CDR3 bases are TGCGCCAGCAGGACAGGGATGAACACTGAAGCTTTCTTT. This sequence encodes CASRTGMNTEAFF.

The V call is TRBV11-2, the J call TRBJ2-1, with D perhaps TRBD2 (6 bases). V lost 5 bases, J lost 4 bases, and 15 bases lay in between. CDR1 and CDR2 (germline): SGHAT, FQNNGV. This CDR3 contains 15 residues. In DNA form, the CDR3 reads TGTGCCAGCAGCCCTCCTGGACTAAAATACAATGAGCAGTTCTTC. Residues: CASSPPGLKYNEQFF.

This chain links TRBV11-2 with TRBJ2-1; 11 bases match TRBD2. With V trimmed by 8 bases and J by 6 bases, 6 bases remained unmatched. The length of the CDR3 is 14 residues. The germline V gene has CDR1 SGHAT and CDR2 FQNNGV. The CDR3 spells CASQGLAAPNEQFF. CDR3 coding DNA: TGTGCCAGCCAGGGACTAGCGGCCCCCAATGAGCAGTTCTTC.